What follows are 17 T cell receptor beta chains derived from one specimen sequenced in a study of neurological immune-mediated disorders. One entry per CDR3 protein results from TCRdb running MiXCR on the 5' RACE reads. This sample has 20,000 or so distinct CDR3 sequences, with approximately 6.8% found just once. Sequenced material: CD8+ T cells from blood. These receptors all come from a woman under 40 with HTLV-1-associated myelopathy (HAM/TSP).

The chain has TRBV7-9 and TRBJ2-1; tentatively, D is TRBD2 (6 bases). Germline V CDR1 and CDR2: SEHNR, FQNEAQ (reference sequence). The CDR3 totals 13 residues. V gave up 8 bases and J gave up 4 bases, with 12 bases separating them. The CDR3 spells CASGGKIYNEQFF. The DNA for the CDR3 is TGTGCCAGCGGGGGGAAAATATACAATGAGCAGTTCTTC.

This clonotype occurred many times. CDR3 nucleotide sequence: TGTGCCAGCAGGGGACACTCCACAGATACGCAGTATTTT. This codes for CASRGHSTDTQYF. The V and J genes are TRBV7-9 and TRBJ2-3; the D gene is possibly TRBD1 (6 bases). CDR1 and CDR2 from the germline V gene are SEHNR and FQNEAQ (reference sequence). CDR3 length: 13 amino acids. The ends were cut back, 6 bases at V and 2 bases at J, with 9 bases in the middle.

This clonotype was recorded at least ten times. V and J are TRBV7-8 and TRBJ2-3; D gene uncertain. The CDR3 loop spans 13 amino acids. Germline V CDR1 and CDR2: SGHVS, FQNEAQ. V was shortened by 5 bases and J by 5 bases, with 11 bases between the two germline ends. The DNA of the CDR3 is TGTGCCAGCAGCGCCGAGAAGAAAGATACGCAGTATTTT. Encoded protein: CASSAEKKDTQYF.

This clonotype was seen ten or more times. The chain couples TRBV20-1 to TRBJ2-7; TRBD1 matches 9 bases. Trimming at V came to 3 bases and at J to 1 base, leaving 4 bases not matched to a gene. The germline V gene has CDR1 DFQATT and CDR2 SNEGSKA (reference sequence). The CDR3 sequence is 14 residues long. CDR3 residues: CSASPDRGSYEQYF. The CDR3 nucleotides read TGCAGTGCTAGTCCCGACAGGGGGTCCTACGAGCAGTACTTC.

This clonotype was seen repeatedly, ten times or more. The chain links TRBV6-6 to TRBJ2-3; D remains ambiguous. CDR3 length: 19 residues. V dropped 0 bases and J dropped 0 bases, with 19 bases sitting between them. Looked up from germline, CDR1 is MNHNY and CDR2 is SVGAGI (reference sequence). CDR3 loop: CASSYSTVRPLGSTDTQYF. Written as DNA, the CDR3 is TGTGCCAGCAGTTACTCTACAGTCAGGCCCCTGGGTAGCACAGATACGCAGTATTTT.

This clonotype was seen many times. The chain links TRBV12-3 or TRBV12-4 to TRBJ1-1, with unresolved D. V was shortened by 4 bases and J by 2 bases, with 11 bases between the two germline ends. The CDR3 totals 14 residues. The CDR3 region has the DNA TGTGCCAGCAGTTGGGCCACCTCCAACACTGAAGCTTTCTTT. This translates into CASSWATSNTEAFF.

This clonotype has ten or more counts. The chain employs TRBV12-3 or TRBV12-4 and TRBJ2-7; 8 bases fit TRBD1. The CDR3 is 15 residues long. Unmatched junction bases numbered 10, after V lost 6 bases and J lost 3 bases. The CDR3 sequence: CASRIDRGRGYEQYF. DNA for the CDR3: TGTGCCAGCAGAATTGACAGGGGCAGAGGCTACGAGCAGTACTTC.

This clonotype has at least ten counts. One end of the junction is discordant with germline, which a read error may explain. V and J are TRBV27 and TRBJ2-3, with 9 nucleotides matching TRBD1. CDR1 MNHEY and CDR2 SMNVEV come from the germline V gene (reference sequence). The CDR3 totals 16 residues. CDR3 amino acids: CASSLSWDRATDTQYF. DNA for the CDR3: TGTGCCAGCAGTCTATCCTGGGACAGGGCCACAGATACGCAGTATTTT.

Ten or more counts support this clonotype. The chain uses TRBV19 and TRBJ1-2, with TRBD1 matching 7 bases. This CDR3 is built from 16 residues. Germline-derived CDR1 and CDR2 are LNHDA and SQIVND (reference sequence). V shed 1 base and J 0 bases; nucleotides not matched to a gene: 5. The chain's CDR3 is CASSIVPTGTNYGYTF. The CDR3 nucleotides are TGTGCCAGTAGTATAGTCCCGACAGGGACTAACTATGGCTACACCTTC.

This clonotype was found many times. The chain has TRBV25-1 and TRBJ2-7, with TRBD1 identical over 9 bases. V dropped 6 bases and J dropped 6; count of bases not matched to a gene: 9. This CDR3 comprises 14 residues. Germline assignment: CDR1 MGHDK and CDR2 SYGVNS. In DNA form, the CDR3 reads TGTGCCAGCAGCCCGGGGACAGGGAATTTCGAGCAGTACTTC. This sequence encodes CASSPGTGNFEQYF.

This clonotype is medium-sized. This chain uses TRBV27 with TRBJ1-2; tentative D call: TRBD1 (5 bases). The germline V and J ends were trimmed by 2 bases and 4 bases, with 8 bases remaining between them. This CDR3 is built from 13 residues. From germline, CDR1 is MNHEY and CDR2 SMNVEV (reference sequence). The CDR3 here is CASSLRDGYGYTF. The CDR3 coding sequence is TGTGCCAGCAGTTTAAGGGACGGCTATGGCTACACCTTC.

This clonotype is medium-sized within its sample. CDR3 protein: CASSLDSNQPQHF. CDR3 coding DNA: TGCGCCAGCAGCCTGGACAGCAATCAGCCCCAGCATTTT. The chain uses TRBV5-1 and TRBJ1-5; D not certain. Trimming removed 4 bases at V and 1 base at J, with 6 bases between. The length of the CDR3 is 13 residues. CDR1 and CDR2 (germline): SGHRS, YFSETQ. Full variable domain (outside the CDR3, taken from reference TRBV5-1 and TRBJ1-5): KAGVTQTPRYLIKTRGQQVTLSCSPISGHRSVSWYQQTPGQGLQFLFEYFSETQRNKGNFPGRFSGRQFSNSRSEMNVSTLELGDSALYLCASSLDSNQPQHFGDGTRLSIL.

There are many counts of this clonotype. The V and J genes are TRBV20-1 and TRBJ2-3; 7 bases fit TRBD1. The CDR3 is made up of 15 amino acids. Per the germline V gene, CDR1 is DFQATT and CDR2 is SNEGSKA (reference sequence). Losses at the gene ends were 0 bases for V and 6 bases for J; bases not matched to a gene: 9. The CDR3 coding sequence is TGCAGTGCTAGAGATTATCTGACAGGGATGGATACGCAGTATTTT. This codes for CSARDYLTGMDTQYF.

Worth noting for this clonotype: At one end the junction does not follow the germline gene, possibly because of a read error. The chain is built from TRBV5-1 and TRBJ2-5; 15 bases are shared with TRBD2. CDR1 and CDR2 from the germline V gene are SGHRS and YFSETQ. This CDR3 comprises 16 residues. The CDR3: CASNSRTSGRAETQHF. DNA for the CDR3: TGCGCCAGCAACTCCCGGACTAGCGGGAGGGCCGAGACCCAGCACTTC.

This clonotype was recorded many times. The V and J genes are TRBV7-6 and TRBJ1-5; possible D gene TRBD1, 5 bases. Per germline, CDR1 SGHVS and CDR2 FNYEAQ. Trimming took off 1 base at V and 3 bases at J, with 10 bases between the two ends. This CDR3 contains 15 residues. The CDR3 DNA reads TGTGCCAGCAGCTTAGGGCAGGGCCCCAATCAGCCCCAGCATTTT. This encodes CASSLGQGPNQPQHF.

This clonotype was recorded many times. The chain couples TRBV27 to TRBJ2-7; D is unresolved. Germline CDR1 MNHEY, CDR2 SMNVEV (reference sequence). Trimming took off 2 bases at V and 3 bases at J, with 14 bases between the two ends. CDR3 length: 15 residues. For the CDR3, the DNA is TGTGCCAGCAGTTTAAGTCCTGGTGGGGACTACGAGCAGTACTTC. This codes for CASSLSPGGDYEQYF.

This clonotype appeared many times. The V call is TRBV13, the J call TRBJ2-1; D may be TRBD1 (6 bases). The CDR3 is 16 amino acids. Trimming removed 3 bases at V and 8 bases at J, with 20 bases between. Germline CDR1 reads PRHDT; CDR2 reads FYEKMQ (reference sequence). The CDR3 bases are TGTGCCAGCAGCTTCGGCGGGTTTAGGGGGTTCGATGAGCAGTTCTTC. It codes for CASSFGGFRGFDEQFF.